This T cell receptor beta chain derives from a study of CD8+ T cells in alopecia areata (dated by TCRdb to the late 2010s). With regard to the full study: Treated patients were enrolled in an open-label pilot trial of oral tofacitinib, 5 to 10 mg twice daily, for moderate-to-severe alopecia areata. Patients stayed on tofacitinib for 6 to 18 months and then had 6 months of follow-up off drug so that delayed response and recurrence could be assessed. For the treated patients, the SALT score, which quantifies what percentage of scalp surface area is affected, served as the measure of disease severity. High-throughput TCRbeta sequencing was used to examine T cell clonal expansion in alopecia areata in both the C3H/HeJ mouse model and human patients. In humans, TCRbeta sequencing was performed on scalp tissue and on sorted CD4+ and CD8+ peripheral blood T cells from healthy controls and from patients with patchy or totalis/universalis alopecia areata. Biopsies were taken from tofacitinib-treated patients at baseline and at 4 and 24 weeks of treatment, and a later scalp biopsy was taken in several of the tofacitinib-treated patients. Scalp clonality was compared among normal scalp (n=4), patchy alopecia areata scalp (n=8), and alopecia totalis/universalis scalp (n=8). RNA came from the PAXgene miRNA kit for fixed scalp, the miRNeasy kit for PBMCs, and the RNeasy kit for mouse skin. immunoSEQ multiplex PCR using 35 Vbeta forward primers and 13 Jbeta reverse primers was used to amplify TCRbeta CDR3 regions.

Here is what the overall study found, with its caveats: Tofacitinib significantly decreased scalp clonality and the number of expanded CD8+ clones among the top 100 scalp clones. Higher clonality and more expanded CD8+ clones were observed in lesional scalp than in normal scalp, particularly in alopecia totalis/universalis, a finding suggestive of antigenic drive. During tofacitinib treatment, many expanded lesional clones remained in scalp and blood, and this persistence may partly explain relapse after treatment is stopped. Scalp TCR repertoire analysis is complicated because resident alphabeta T cells in normal human skin are also sequenced, whereas mouse skin is dominated by gammadelta T cells. Shared TCR sequences between patients were less evident than in mice, which may be partly attributable to HLA diversity in the patient population. Because the treated cohort was small and had only one nonresponder, larger studies are needed to examine links between baseline CD8+ expansion and response.

To note about this clone: Its antigen target is currently unknown. Base qualities are not recorded, but no much larger clone differs from it by a single base.

V has 6 bases trimmed and J has 5 bases trimmed; junction bases matching no gene number 4. The germline V gene gives CDR1 as SNHLY and CDR2 as FYNNEI. Its CDR3 holds 13 amino acids, cysteine through phenylalanine. Solely the CDR3 DNA is kept, with 39 bases framed from the first base. The intended sense of this specimen's time point label: 24 weeks on oral tofacitinib. The treatment or condition label here, explained by the study, means: oral pan-JAK inhibitor, 5-10 mg twice daily. Peripheral blood and lesional scalp punch biopsies were obtained from patients with alopecia areata. PBMCs were isolated by density centrifugation and stained for CD3, CD4 and CD8, and CD4+ and CD8+ T cells were sorted on a FACSAria. Libraries were prepared through the immunoSEQ multiplex PCR assay. RNA was extracted from all samples and reverse transcribed into cDNA as template for TCR sequencing. SuperScript III was used to make first-strand cDNA, primed with a 2:1 mix of oligo-dT and random hexamers. A synthetic immune receptor repertoire was used to assess amplification bias, and residual bias was removed computationally. On the study's bioinformatics: Raw reads were preprocessed to remove errors, and CDR3 was defined according to IMGT conventions as the region from the conserved cysteine to phenylalanine. Clonality was computed by normalizing Shannon entropy by log2 of the number of productive unique TCRs and subtracting the result from 1. Whether each scalp clone was CD4 or CD8 was inferred by checking scalp TCRbeta sequences against the CD4 and CD8 repertoires from sorted blood. Not all clones reach the TCRdb copy of this immuneACCESS table, which keeps in-frame sequences only. Checked studies attribute under half of the gap to unresolved V genes and leave the rest unexplained. The V and J calls and the clone size are those of that table, but D and trimming were determined from the DNA. Here the sample has roughly 110,000 clones; 45% to 65% occur a single time. The biggest ten clones account for approximately 3.1% of the sample.

The chain is made from TRBV2 and TRBJ1-1; TRBD1 lines up with 9 middle nucleotides. Sequencing was performed on CD4+ T cells sorted from blood, taken at week 24, from a patient treated with tofacitinib. The TCR was taken from a human donor with alopecia areata. The nucleotide sequence reads as follows: TGTGCCAGCAGCAGGACAGGGGAAACTGAAGCTTTCTTT. Translated, this is CASSRTGETEAFF.